Included here is one T cell receptor beta chain sequence, with context. The record originates from a study of OX40 agonist ivuxolimab in advanced cancers. The V segment lost 8 bases and the J segment 6 bases; nucleotides outside the gene matches: 13. This CDR3 is built from 16 residues. Per germline, CDR1 MDHEN and CDR2 SYDVKM. The protocol was immunoSEQ multiplex PCR, while the TCRdb copy is restricted to in-frame clones and leaves out a portion. The repertoire holds 35,000 to 45,000 clones, with over 60% as singletons. Sequenced here: CD4+ or CD8+ T cells sorted from blood, sampled in a trial of the OX40 agonist ivuxolimab. The gene calls are TRBV28 and TRBJ2-3, with TRBD2 matching over 11 bases. The sequence was obtained from an adult with an advanced solid tumor such as melanoma, head and neck, liver or kidney cancer. CDR3 region: CASGTYSGGARDTQYF. In DNA form, the CDR3 reads TGTGCCAGCGGAACTTATAGCGGGGGGGCTAGGGATACGCAGTATTTT.